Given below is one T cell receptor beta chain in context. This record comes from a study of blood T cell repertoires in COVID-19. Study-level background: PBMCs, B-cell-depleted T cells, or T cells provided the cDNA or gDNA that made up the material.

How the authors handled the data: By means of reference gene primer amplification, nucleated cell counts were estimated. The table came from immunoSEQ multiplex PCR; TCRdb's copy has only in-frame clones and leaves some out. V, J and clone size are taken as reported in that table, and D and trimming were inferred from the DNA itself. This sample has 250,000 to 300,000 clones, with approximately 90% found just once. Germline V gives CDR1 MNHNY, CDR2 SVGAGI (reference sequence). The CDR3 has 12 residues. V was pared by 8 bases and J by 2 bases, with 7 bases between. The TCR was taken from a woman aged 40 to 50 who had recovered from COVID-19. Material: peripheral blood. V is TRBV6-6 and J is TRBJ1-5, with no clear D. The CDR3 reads CASARGNQPQHF. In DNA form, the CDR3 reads TGTGCCAGCGCCCGGGGCAATCAGCCCCAGCATTTT.